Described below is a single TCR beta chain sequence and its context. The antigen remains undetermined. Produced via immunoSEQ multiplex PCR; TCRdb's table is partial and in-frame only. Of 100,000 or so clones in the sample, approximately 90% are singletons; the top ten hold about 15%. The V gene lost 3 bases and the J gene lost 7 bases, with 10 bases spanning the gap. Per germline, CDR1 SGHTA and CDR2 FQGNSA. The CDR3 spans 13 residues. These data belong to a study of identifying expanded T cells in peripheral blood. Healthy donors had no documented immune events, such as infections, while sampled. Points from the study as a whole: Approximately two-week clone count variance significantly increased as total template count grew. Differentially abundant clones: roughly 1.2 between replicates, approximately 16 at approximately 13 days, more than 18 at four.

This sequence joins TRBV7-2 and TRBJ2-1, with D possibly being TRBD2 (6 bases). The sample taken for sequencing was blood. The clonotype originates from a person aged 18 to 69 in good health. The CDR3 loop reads CASSFAGGNEQFF. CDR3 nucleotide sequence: TGTGCCAGCAGCTTCGCCGGAGGGAATGAGCAGTTCTTC. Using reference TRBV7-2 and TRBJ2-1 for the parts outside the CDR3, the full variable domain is GAGVSQSPSNKVTEKGKDVELRCDPISGHTALYWYRQSLGQGLEFLIYFQGNSAPDKSGLPSDRFSAERTGGSVSTLTIQRTQQEDSAVYLCASSFAGGNEQFFGPGTRLTVL.